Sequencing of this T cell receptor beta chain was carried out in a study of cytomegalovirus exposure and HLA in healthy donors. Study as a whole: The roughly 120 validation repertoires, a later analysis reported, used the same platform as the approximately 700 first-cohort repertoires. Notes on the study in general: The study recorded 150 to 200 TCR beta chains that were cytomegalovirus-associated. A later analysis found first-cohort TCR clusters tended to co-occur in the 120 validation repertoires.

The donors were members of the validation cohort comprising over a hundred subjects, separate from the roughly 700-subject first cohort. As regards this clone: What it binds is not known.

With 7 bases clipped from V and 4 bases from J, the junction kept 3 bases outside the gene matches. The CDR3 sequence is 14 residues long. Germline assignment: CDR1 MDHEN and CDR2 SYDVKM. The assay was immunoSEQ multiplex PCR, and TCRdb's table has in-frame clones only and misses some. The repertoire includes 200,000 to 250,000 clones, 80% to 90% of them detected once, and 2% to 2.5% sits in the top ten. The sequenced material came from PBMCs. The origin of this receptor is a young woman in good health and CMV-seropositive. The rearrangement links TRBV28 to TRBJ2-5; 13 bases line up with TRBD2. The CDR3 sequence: CASKLAGGGETQYF. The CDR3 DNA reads TGTGCCAGCAAACTAGCGGGAGGGGGAGAGACCCAGTACTTC.